This note documents a single T cell receptor beta chain sequence. The target antigen is unknown. The sample comes from a study of PD-1 blockade in classical Hodgkin lymphoma. As for the study in general: Nivolumab was given intravenously to patients at 3 mg/kg every 2 weeks. Study results and limitations: Newly diagnosed patients reportedly trailed healthy donors in baseline TCR diversity. There was a significant rise in CD4+ TCR diversity by C4D1, with no such rise for CD8+. Nivolumab starters within 1 year of ASCT were excluded.

This CDR3 is built from 16 residues. Per germline, CDR1 SGDLS and CDR2 YYNGEE. Trimming removed 2 bases from V and 0 bases from J; junction bases left unmatched: 4. Every patient had relapsed following autologous stem cell transplantation, and cohorts differed in brentuximab vedotin exposure. Data came from immunoSEQ multiplex PCR; TCRdb stores just in-frame clones and leaves some out. The profile shows roughly 34,000 clones, 76% of them singletons. The source of this sequence is a human donor with classical Hodgkin lymphoma. V usage is TRBV9 and J usage is TRBJ2-1; 8 nucleotides line up with TRBD2. The sequencing here drew on peripheral blood mononuclear cells (PBMCs), taken before the second cycle of nivolumab. CDR3 sequence reads: CASSVTGGPSYNEQFF. CDR3 DNA sequence: TGTGCCAGCAGCGTTACGGGGGGGCCCTCCTACAATGAGCAGTTCTTC.